The clone carrying this T cell receptor beta chain has more than one count but fewer than ten. The data derive from a study of T-cell reconstitution after alpha-beta-depleted transplantation in children. V lost 5 bases and J 5 bases, leaving 18 bases between the germline ends. There are 15 residues in the CDR3. For TCRbeta, the library was prepared with unique molecular identifiers. TCRdb fed the PCR reads into MiXCR, producing one record per CDR3 protein. The sample lists about 600,000 distinct CDR3 sequences; about 10% were seen once. The starting material was PBMCs from the stem cell graft donor, obtained from the stem cell graft. The clonotype originates from a human donor who donated a stem cell graft to a child with acute myeloid leukemia. The chain links TRBV12-3 or TRBV12-4 to TRBJ2-5; tentatively, D is TRBD1 or TRBD2 (5 bases each). Here the CDR3 DNA reads TGTGCCAGCAGTCGACGAGGGGCACAAGTGGAGACCCAGTACTTC. Protein sequence: CASSRRGAQVETQYF.